This is a list of T cell receptor beta chains from one sample in a study of identical twins. From the 5' RACE reads, TCRdb called clonotypes with MiXCR, one entry per CDR3 protein. The data hold 350,000 to 400,000 distinct CDR3 sequences, with 7% to 9.5% observed a single time. The source material was naive T cells sorted from blood. These receptors all come from a woman in her 50s in good health. CDR3s include the opening cysteine and the closing phenylalanine or tryptophan. The order of the fields is V gene, D gene, clone size, J gene, CDR3 protein, CDR3 DNA. The D gene is left open where the match is weak. The size field is filled for only some rows; it gives once, few, many or a size class.

v_gene: TRBV4-1; d_gene: .; abundance: .; j_gene: TRBJ2-1; CDR3aa: CASSQEGRQFNEQFF; CDR3nt: TGCGCCAGCAGCCAAGAAGGCAGACAATTCAATGAGCAGTTCTTC
v_gene: TRBV6-5; d_gene: TRBD1; abundance: .; j_gene: TRBJ2-3; CDR3aa: CASSDRVDTQYF; CDR3nt: TGTGCCAGCAGTGACAGGGTAGATACGCAGTATTTT
v_gene: TRBV12-3/TRBV12-4; d_gene: .; abundance: many; j_gene: TRBJ2-5; CDR3aa: CASSWDSETQYF; CDR3nt: TGTGCCAGCAGTTGGGACTCGGAGACCCAGTACTTC
v_gene: TRBV6-5; d_gene: .; abundance: many; j_gene: TRBJ2-2; CDR3aa: CASSYSGPGQLKTGELFF; CDR3nt: TGTGCCAGCAGTTACTCGGGGCCCGGACAGCTAAAGACCGGGGAGCTGTTTTTT
v_gene: TRBV5-1; d_gene: .; abundance: many; j_gene: TRBJ1-1; CDR3aa: CASSLGSLSTEAFF; CDR3nt: TGCGCCAGCAGCTTGGGCAGCCTGAGCACTGAAGCTTTCTTT
v_gene: TRBV5-1; d_gene: .; abundance: .; j_gene: TRBJ2-3; CDR3aa: CASVPTAGPHTDTQYF; CDR3nt: TGCGCCAGCGTTCCCACCGCCGGGCCTCACACAGATACGCAGTATTTT
v_gene: TRBV30; d_gene: TRBD2; abundance: few; j_gene: TRBJ2-1; CDR3aa: CAWSSLAGRGQFF; CDR3nt: TGTGCCTGGAGTTCTCTAGCGGGGAGGGGGCAGTTCTTC
v_gene: TRBV5-4; d_gene: TRBD1; abundance: few; j_gene: TRBJ2-2; CDR3aa: CASSVGPGQGTGELFF; CDR3nt: TGTGCCAGCAGCGTGGGACCGGGACAGGGCACCGGGGAGCTGTTTTTT
v_gene: TRBV3-1; d_gene: TRBD1; abundance: many; j_gene: TRBJ1-2; CDR3aa: CASSQVPGQINYGYTF; CDR3nt: TGTGCCAGCAGCCAAGTACCGGGACAGATTAACTATGGCTACACCTTC
v_gene: TRBV14; d_gene: TRBD2; abundance: .; j_gene: TRBJ2-1; CDR3aa: CASSQGGGRHNEQFF; CDR3nt: TGTGCCAGCAGCCAAGGCGGCGGGAGGCACAATGAGCAGTTCTTC
v_gene: TRBV12-3/TRBV12-4; d_gene: TRBD2; abundance: many; j_gene: TRBJ2-3; CDR3aa: CASSFFAGGPTDTQYF; CDR3nt: TGTGCCAGCAGTTTTTTTGCGGGAGGGCCGACAGATACGCAGTATTTT
v_gene: TRBV11-2; d_gene: TRBD1; abundance: few; j_gene: TRBJ2-7; CDR3aa: CASSLIRTGSTFSYEQYF; CDR3nt: TGTGCCAGCAGCTTAATTCGGACAGGGAGTACCTTTTCCTACGAGCAGTACTTC
v_gene: TRBV24-1; d_gene: .; abundance: .; j_gene: TRBJ2-2; CDR3aa: CATSDLPGPTGELFF; CDR3nt: TGTGCCACCAGTGATTTGCCTGGCCCCACCGGGGAGCTGTTTTTT
v_gene: TRBV29-1; d_gene: TRBD2; abundance: many; j_gene: TRBJ2-1; CDR3aa: CSGIPGLGRNEQFF; CDR3nt: TGCAGCGGGATTCCGGGACTAGGAAGAAATGAGCAGTTCTTC
v_gene: TRBV5-1; d_gene: .; abundance: .; j_gene: TRBJ1-1; CDR3aa: CASSKGEMNTEAFF; CDR3nt: TGCGCCAGCTCCAAAGGGGAGATGAACACTGAAGCTTTCTTT
v_gene: TRBV29-1; d_gene: .; abundance: .; j_gene: TRBJ2-5; CDR3aa: CSVVGRPERTQYF; CDR3nt: TGCAGCGTTGTGGGGAGACCGGAGCGGACCCAGTACTTC
v_gene: TRBV24-1; d_gene: TRBD1; abundance: few; j_gene: TRBJ1-5; CDR3aa: CATSDLSQGDSNQPQHF; CDR3nt: TGTGCCACCAGTGATTTGTCTCAGGGGGATAGCAATCAGCCCCAGCATTTT
v_gene: TRBV29-1; d_gene: TRBD2; abundance: many; j_gene: TRBJ2-1; CDR3aa: CSVGSPRGGTYNEQFF; CDR3nt: TGCAGCGTTGGATCCCCCCGCGGGGGGACTTACAATGAGCAGTTCTTC
v_gene: TRBV29-1; d_gene: TRBD1; abundance: many; j_gene: TRBJ1-5; CDR3aa: CSVEGTGVGQPQHF; CDR3nt: TGCAGCGTTGAGGGGACAGGGGTGGGTCAGCCCCAGCATTTT
v_gene: TRBV12-3/TRBV12-4; d_gene: TRBD2; abundance: .; j_gene: TRBJ2-5; CDR3aa: CASRAHAGTSGRGRSWKTQYF; CDR3nt: TGTGCCAGCAGAGCCCACGCCGGGACTAGCGGGAGAGGGCGTAGTTGGAAGACCCAGTACTTC
v_gene: TRBV9; d_gene: TRBD2; abundance: many; j_gene: TRBJ2-4; CDR3aa: CASSPGLAGEEDIQYF; CDR3nt: TGTGCCAGCAGCCCGGGACTAGCGGGAGAGGAAGACATTCAGTACTTC
v_gene: TRBV6-1; d_gene: .; abundance: few; j_gene: TRBJ2-7; CDR3aa: CASKAASYEQYF; CDR3nt: TGTGCCAGCAAGGCAGCCTCCTACGAGCAGTACTTC
v_gene: TRBV20-1; d_gene: TRBD1; abundance: .; j_gene: TRBJ2-3; CDR3aa: CSAHPGGSGDTQYF; CDR3nt: TGCAGTGCCCACCCAGGGGGCTCCGGGGATACGCAGTATTTT
v_gene: TRBV5-1; d_gene: .; abundance: few; j_gene: TRBJ1-1; CDR3aa: CASALGLLRNTEAFF; CDR3nt: TGCGCCAGCGCATTGGGACTCTTGAGGAATACTGAAGCTTTCTTT
v_gene: TRBV7-9; d_gene: .; abundance: many; j_gene: TRBJ2-5; CDR3aa: CASSLYVPPDSETQYF; CDR3nt: TGTGCCAGCAGCTTATACGTACCCCCAGATTCCGAGACCCAGTACTTC
v_gene: TRBV6-1; d_gene: .; abundance: few; j_gene: TRBJ2-6; CDR3aa: CASSDTGGLPSGANVLTF; CDR3nt: TGTGCCAGCAGTGACACGGGCGGACTACCCTCTGGGGCCAACGTCCTGACTTTC
v_gene: TRBV5-1; d_gene: .; abundance: few; j_gene: TRBJ2-1; CDR3aa: CASTGVRSPRHEQFF; CDR3nt: TGCGCCAGCACCGGTGTAAGGAGCCCTCGCCATGAGCAGTTCTTC
v_gene: TRBV7-7; d_gene: TRBD1; abundance: few; j_gene: TRBJ2-7; CDR3aa: CASNHTGDVGEQYF; CDR3nt: TGTGCTAGCAACCACACAGGGGACGTTGGAGAGCAGTACTTC
v_gene: TRBV6-1; d_gene: TRBD2; abundance: many; j_gene: TRBJ2-1; CDR3aa: CASSGGLAGGFYNEQFF; CDR3nt: TGTGCCAGCAGTGGGGGACTAGCGGGAGGATTTTACAATGAGCAGTTCTTC
v_gene: TRBV12-3/TRBV12-4; d_gene: .; abundance: few; j_gene: TRBJ1-1; CDR3aa: CASSSLGVGVSAFF; CDR3nt: TGTGCCAGCAGCTCTTTAGGGGTCGGGGTTTCAGCTTTCTTT
v_gene: TRBV18; d_gene: TRBD1; abundance: few; j_gene: TRBJ1-1; CDR3aa: CASSLDRVNSEAFF; CDR3nt: TGTGCCAGCTCACTGGACAGGGTCAATTCTGAAGCTTTCTTT
v_gene: TRBV7-2; d_gene: TRBD1; abundance: .; j_gene: TRBJ2-1; CDR3aa: CASSFIGTGGINEQFF; CDR3nt: TGTGCCAGCAGCTTTATCGGGACAGGGGGCATCAATGAGCAGTTCTTC
v_gene: TRBV20-1; d_gene: .; abundance: many; j_gene: TRBJ2-2; CDR3aa: CSAARLANTGELFF; CDR3nt: TGCAGTGCAGCTAGGCTAGCAAACACCGGGGAGCTGTTTTTT
v_gene: TRBV6-5; d_gene: .; abundance: few; j_gene: TRBJ2-7; CDR3aa: CASRLARAVTYEQYF; CDR3nt: TGTGCCAGCAGACTAGCTAGAGCAGTTACCTACGAGCAGTACTTC
v_gene: TRBV18; d_gene: TRBD1; abundance: few; j_gene: TRBJ2-1; CDR3aa: CASSQGQGVANEQFF; CDR3nt: TGTGCCAGCTCACAGGGACAGGGGGTGGCAAATGAGCAGTTCTTC
v_gene: TRBV29-1; d_gene: TRBD2; abundance: many; j_gene: TRBJ2-5; CDR3aa: CSVAGGRDQETQYF; CDR3nt: TGCAGCGTAGCCGGGGGGAGGGATCAAGAGACCCAGTACTTC
v_gene: TRBV24-1; d_gene: TRBD2; abundance: few; j_gene: TRBJ2-2; CDR3aa: CATSDPSGSDFTGELFF; CDR3nt: TGTGCCACCAGTGATCCCAGCGGGAGTGATTTCACCGGGGAGCTGTTTTTT
v_gene: TRBV20-1; d_gene: TRBD1; abundance: few; j_gene: TRBJ1-1; CDR3aa: CSADRDARAEAFF; CDR3nt: TGCAGTGCCGACAGGGACGCTAGAGCTGAAGCTTTCTTT
v_gene: TRBV12-3/TRBV12-4; d_gene: .; abundance: many; j_gene: TRBJ2-3; CDR3aa: CASSLEGLHTDTQYF; CDR3nt: TGTGCCAGCAGTTTAGAAGGACTACACACAGATACGCAGTATTTT
v_gene: TRBV7-2; d_gene: TRBD1; abundance: .; j_gene: TRBJ2-7; CDR3aa: CASSFRDRGIGEQYF; CDR3nt: TGTGCCAGCAGCTTCAGGGACAGGGGAATAGGCGAGCAGTACTTC
v_gene: TRBV28; d_gene: .; abundance: many; j_gene: TRBJ2-5; CDR3aa: CASSLWQEETQYF; CDR3nt: TGTGCCAGCAGTTTATGGCAGGAAGAGACCCAGTACTTC
v_gene: TRBV19; d_gene: .; abundance: .; j_gene: TRBJ1-1; CDR3aa: CASSDPLGLFNTEAFF; CDR3nt: TGTGCCAGTAGCGACCCCCTCGGACTCTTTAACACTGAAGCTTTCTTT
v_gene: TRBV5-1; d_gene: TRBD1; abundance: .; j_gene: TRBJ1-2; CDR3aa: CASSASGTDYGYTF; CDR3nt: TGCGCCAGCAGCGCCTCCGGGACAGACTATGGCTACACCTTC
v_gene: TRBV12-3/TRBV12-4; d_gene: .; abundance: few; j_gene: TRBJ2-7; CDR3aa: CASSLGRRESSYEQYF; CDR3nt: TGTGCCAGCAGTTTAGGGAGACGGGAAAGCTCCTACGAGCAGTACTTC
v_gene: TRBV3-1; d_gene: .; abundance: many; j_gene: TRBJ2-1; CDR3aa: CASSQDSSDRPQFF; CDR3nt: TGTGCCAGCAGCCAAGACTCCTCGGACCGGCCGCAGTTCTTC
v_gene: TRBV20-1; d_gene: .; abundance: few; j_gene: TRBJ2-2; CDR3aa: CSVLAQATGELFF; CDR3nt: TGCAGTGTCCTAGCGCAAGCCACCGGGGAGCTGTTTTTT
v_gene: TRBV9; d_gene: TRBD2; abundance: few; j_gene: TRBJ2-3; CDR3aa: CASSVAGTSGRDTDTQYF; CDR3nt: TGTGCCAGCAGCGTAGCCGGGACTAGCGGGAGGGACACAGATACGCAGTATTTT
v_gene: TRBV7-9; d_gene: .; abundance: many; j_gene: TRBJ2-1; CDR3aa: CASSNQGGRFDNEQFF; CDR3nt: TGTGCCAGCAGCAACCAGGGGGGGCGCTTTGACAATGAGCAGTTCTTC
v_gene: TRBV11-3; d_gene: .; abundance: .; j_gene: TRBJ1-1; CDR3aa: CASSLDWWSGTEAFF; CDR3nt: TGTGCCAGCAGCTTAGATTGGTGGTCAGGGACTGAAGCTTTCTTT
v_gene: TRBV12-3/TRBV12-4; d_gene: .; abundance: few; j_gene: TRBJ1-6; CDR3aa: CASSLRGPLHF; CDR3nt: TGTGCCAGCAGCCTCAGGGGTCCCCTCCACTTT
v_gene: TRBV29-1; d_gene: TRBD2; abundance: many; j_gene: TRBJ2-7; CDR3aa: CSVRLAGVYEQYF; CDR3nt: TGCAGCGTTAGACTAGCGGGAGTCTACGAGCAGTACTTC
v_gene: TRBV5-1; d_gene: TRBD2; abundance: few; j_gene: TRBJ2-4; CDR3aa: CASSSRTSGRANSGNIQYF; CDR3nt: TGCGCCAGCAGCAGTCGGACTAGCGGGAGGGCCAATTCGGGAAACATTCAGTACTTC
v_gene: TRBV12-5; d_gene: .; abundance: many; j_gene: TRBJ2-5; CDR3aa: CASGPRGGVKTQYF; CDR3nt: TGTGCTAGTGGTCCCCGTGGAGGGGTTAAGACCCAGTACTTC
v_gene: TRBV5-1; d_gene: .; abundance: many; j_gene: TRBJ2-3; CDR3aa: CASSWRAESDTQYF; CDR3nt: TGCGCCAGCAGCTGGAGGGCGGAATCAGATACGCAGTATTTT
v_gene: TRBV29-1; d_gene: .; abundance: .; j_gene: TRBJ1-1; CDR3aa: CSVRDAGRNTEAFF; CDR3nt: TGCAGCGTTCGAGATGCAGGCCGGAACACTGAAGCTTTCTTT
v_gene: TRBV20-1; d_gene: .; abundance: many; j_gene: TRBJ2-3; CDR3aa: CSARSTDTQYF; CDR3nt: TGCAGTGCTAGGAGCACAGATACGCAGTATTTT
v_gene: TRBV2; d_gene: TRBD2; abundance: few; j_gene: TRBJ2-1; CDR3aa: CASTTSASYNEQFF; CDR3nt: TGTGCCAGCACAACTAGCGCCTCCTACAATGAGCAGTTCTTC
v_gene: TRBV4-1; d_gene: .; abundance: few; j_gene: TRBJ1-1; CDR3aa: CASRSGLSNTEAFF; CDR3nt: TGCGCCAGCAGGTCGGGACTGTCGAACACTGAAGCTTTCTTT